This T cell receptor beta chain was sequenced in a study of blood T cell repertoires in COVID-19. Study in general: Researchers got acute and convalescent COVID-19 samples from the United States, Italy and Spain. From T cells, B-cell-depleted T cells, or PBMCs came the material, which was cDNA or gDNA.

Trimming shortened V by 4 bases and J by 3 bases, and 16 bases separated the two germline ends. The CDR3 has 15 residues. Germline CDR1 reads LGHDT; CDR2 reads YNNKEL (reference sequence). Original processing notes: Amplifying reference gene primers gave estimates of nucleated cell counts. This table comes from immunoSEQ multiplex PCR, and its TCRdb copy is limited to in-frame clones, with some not included. V and J calls and clone size are those listed in that table; D and trimming were worked out from the DNA. The sample includes approximately 250,000 clones, about 83% of them seen just once. Sequenced sample: peripheral blood. The gene calls are TRBV3-1 (or the pseudogene TRBV3-2) and TRBJ2-7, with D possibly matching TRBD2 (5 bases). The sequence was obtained from a woman aged 40 to 49 who had recovered from COVID-19. The CDR3: CASSLYGEGNYEQYF. The CDR3 region has the DNA TGTGCCAGCAGCCTGTACGGGGAAGGGAACTACGAGCAGTACTTC.